The sequence of this TCR beta chain was determined in a study of cytomegalovirus exposure and HLA in healthy donors. Overall study findings and caveats: A few CMV-associated chains proved CMV antigen-specific in vitro. Cytomegalovirus-associated TCR beta chains were listed, numbering over 150.

The method was immunoSEQ multiplex PCR; TCRdb's version includes in-frame clones alone and lacks a portion of them. The sample contains under 250,000 clones, over 75% of which appear only once. The CDR3 loop spans 15 amino acids. Trimming removed 0 bases at V and 0 bases at J, with 8 bases between. Germline CDR1 and CDR2: MGHRA and YSYEKL. From the 120-subject validation cohort, which was separate from the approximately 720-subject first cohort, the donors were drawn. The table lists this clone with a count of one. The antigen remains undetermined. Sequencing was done on a sample of PBMCs. V gene TRBV4-1 combines with J gene TRBJ1-2; no clear D gene. This clonotype was sampled from a young woman in good health and CMV-seropositive. CDR3 residues: CASSQDPLPNYGYTF. The CDR3 DNA sequence: TGCGCCAGCAGCCAAGATCCCCTCCCTAACTATGGCTACACCTTC.